This T cell receptor (delta chain) was retrieved from a study of γδ T cells in repeated Plasmodium falciparum infection. TCRdb reprocessed the multiplex PCR reads through CATT. The table lists roughly 90,000 delta-chain clones, 1.4% of them singletons. Vgamma9/Vdelta2+ and Vdelta2-negative gammadelta T cells were flow-sorted from PBMC for bulk sequencing. Broader study findings: Compared with Australian children, Malian Vdelta2-negative repertoires seemed more clonal, less diverse, less shared. Repeated controlled infections reportedly drove waves of new clonotype selection in Vdelta2-negative, mostly Vdelta1+, gammadelta repertoires.

This clone appeared a few times. Its target is unknown. TCRdb shows a much larger clone's protein in place of this DNA's translation, and the two differ at residues 5 and 10, likely through a read error; the protein shown is translated from the DNA. The CDR3 sequence is 16 residues long. Trimming took 5 bases from V and 1 from J, leaving 19 bases between them. The V gene's germline CDR1 is GEAIGNYY and CDR2 EKD. The specimen sequenced was gamma-delta T cells from blood. The chain links TRDV2 to TRDJ1; D is undetermined. This TCR was recovered from a pool of human donors (malaria-infected and uninfected, not separated). CDR3 in DNA: TGTGCCTGTGTCCCCCGGCCCAGTACTTTCACCGATAAACTCATCTTT. This codes for CACVPRPSTFTDKLIF.